The 22 T cell receptor beta chains given below trace back to one sample, sequenced in a study of cytomegalovirus exposure and HLA in healthy donors. Clones were sequenced by immunoSEQ multiplex PCR, and TCRdb holds only the in-frame ones, with some missing. The sample shows around 250,000 clones, around 91% of them seen only once. The sequenced material came from PBMCs. All receptors derive from a woman aged 18-29 years in good health and CMV-seronegative.

CDR3 in DNA: TGTGCCAGCAGCTTAGGAGGGACAGAGGAGACCCAGTACTTC. Translation: CASSLGGTEETQYF. The chain recombines TRBV7-6 with TRBJ2-5; 7 bases match TRBD1. V gave up 1 base and J gave up 5 bases; unmatched junction bases: 4. In germline, CDR1 is SGHVS, CDR2 FNYEAQ. The CDR3 loop spans 14 amino acids.

The chain carries TRBV2 and TRBJ1-4, with TRBD1 matching 9 bases. Germline trimming cut 6 bases from V and 6 bases from J; bases unmatched to any gene: 8. The CDR3 sequence is 15 residues long. Germline V gene lookup returns CDR1 SNHLY and CDR2 FYNNEI. The CDR3 sequence: CASRDFRDRDEKLFF. As DNA, the CDR3 is TGTGCCAGCAGAGACTTTAGGGACAGGGATGAAAAACTGTTTTTT.

V gene TRBV2 combines with J gene TRBJ1-1; D possibly corresponds to TRBD1 (6 bases). V was trimmed by 3 bases and J by 1 base, leaving 9 bases between them. CDR3 size: 14 residues. Germline V gene sequence: CDR1 SNHLY, CDR2 FYNNEI. The CDR3 reads CASSDEQGNTEAFF. Written as DNA, the CDR3 is TGTGCCAGCAGTGATGAACAGGGGAACACTGAAGCTTTCTTT.

V is TRBV28 and J is TRBJ2-6; D not resolved. The CDR3 is 19 amino acids. Per germline, CDR1 MDHEN and CDR2 SYDVKM. The germline V and J ends were trimmed by 5 bases and 2 bases, with 22 bases remaining between them. The CDR3 reads CASSNPPEADPPGANVLTF. The CDR3 DNA reads TGTGCCAGCAGTAATCCCCCCGAGGCCGACCCCCCTGGGGCCAACGTCCTGACTTTC.

This chain uses TRBV5-1 with TRBJ2-7, with unresolved D. Germline assignment: CDR1 SGHRS and CDR2 YFSETQ. There are 15 residues in the CDR3. With 2 bases removed from V and 2 bases from J, the gap between germline ends came to 14 bases. Here the CDR3 reads CASSLDGLPAYEQYV. CDR3 coding DNA: TGCGCCAGCAGCTTAGACGGGTTGCCGGCCTACGAGCAGTACGTC.

This chain joins TRBV2 and TRBJ2-3, with unresolved D. The germline CDR1 and CDR2 sequences are SNHLY and FYNNEI. Trimming left V 6 bases short and J 4 bases short, with 11 bases between. The CDR3 consists of 13 residues. CDR3 protein: CASRLSFADTQYF. The CDR3 bases are TGTGCCAGCAGACTTAGCTTCGCAGATACGCAGTATTTT.

This clone appeared once. The chain uses TRBV15 and TRBJ2-3, with 10 bases identical to TRBD2. The V and J ends lost 1 base and 1 base, in that order; junction bases with no gene match: 5. The V gene's germline CDR1 is LNHNV and CDR2 YYDKDF (reference sequence). The CDR3 is 17 residues long. CDR3 DNA sequence: TGTGCCACCAGCAGAGGGTATACTAGCGGGGGCACAGATACGCAGTATTTT. Its translation is CATSRGYTSGGTDTQYF.

This chain connects TRBV10-1 to TRBJ1-2, with 10 bases fitting TRBD1. V shed 0 bases and J 10 bases; nucleotides not matched to a gene: 14. This CDR3 is built from 17 residues. Germline lookup yields CDR1 WNHNN and CDR2 SYGVQD (reference sequence). CDR3 sequence reads: CASSESRGQGTRLDYTF. CDR3 coding DNA: TGCGCCAGCAGTGAGTCGAGGGGACAGGGGACAAGGCTCGACTACACCTTC.

The chain links TRBV6-5 to TRBJ2-7, with a possible D match to TRBD2 (6 bases). The germline gives CDR1 MNHEY, CDR2 SVGAGI. The V end lost 7 bases, the J end lost 2 bases, and 18 bases lay between the germline ends. The CDR3 has 15 amino acids. The CDR3 sequence is CASKGRGMAPYEQYV. In DNA form, the CDR3 reads TGTGCCAGCAAGGGGCGGGGAATGGCCCCCTACGAGCAGTACGTC.

The chain recombines TRBV7-2 with TRBJ1-5; D may be TRBD1 (6 bases). The V gene lost 1 base and the J gene lost 2 bases, with 12 bases spanning the gap. The germline gives CDR1 SGHTA, CDR2 FQGNSA. This CDR3 comprises 16 residues. The CDR3 is CASSLVAGEGNQPQHF. In DNA form, the CDR3 reads TGTGCCAGCAGCTTAGTGGCAGGGGAAGGCAATCAGCCCCAGCATTTT.

J is TRBJ1-2 and V is TRBV4-2; TRBD1 aligns across 8 bases. The CDR3 contains 15 residues. CDR1 is LGHNA and CDR2 is YNFKEQ in the germline V gene. V lost 3 bases to trimming and J lost 2 bases; unmatched junction nucleotides: 5. CDR3 DNA sequence: TGTGCCAGCAGCCAGGGGGGACAGGACAACTATGGCTACACCTTC. Amino acid sequence: CASSQGGQDNYGYTF.

The V call is TRBV18, the J call TRBJ1-1; D is unclear. The CDR3 totals 12 residues. V dropped 3 bases and J dropped 2 bases, with 4 bases sitting between them. Germline V gives CDR1 KGHSH, CDR2 LQKENI. CDR3 residues: CASSPRNTEAFF. CDR3 coding DNA: TGTGCCAGCTCACCGAGAAACACTGAAGCTTTCTTT. Looking up the rest from reference TRBV18 and TRBJ1-1 gives the full variable domain: NAGVMQNPRHLVRRRGQEARLRCSPMKGHSHVYWYRQLPEEGLKFMVYLQKENIIDESGMPKERFSAEFPKEGPSILRIQQVVRGDSAAYFCASSPRNTEAFFGQGTRLTVV.

V is TRBV19 and J is TRBJ2-3; the match to TRBD2 covers 9 bases. Losses at the gene ends were 7 bases for V and 2 bases for J; bases not matched to a gene: 13. Germline loops: CDR1 LNHDA, CDR2 SQIVND (reference sequence). The CDR3 spans 17 residues. CDR3 residues: CASKMKAGGMLTDTQYF. CDR3 nucleotides: TGTGCCAGTAAAATGAAGGCGGGGGGGATGCTCACAGATACGCAGTATTTT.

V usage is TRBV7-8 and J usage is TRBJ1-2; a possible D gene is TRBD1 (5 bases). V was pared by 0 bases and J by 8 bases, with 13 bases between. The germline V gene encodes CDR1 SGHVS and CDR2 FQNEAQ. The CDR3 has 14 residues. Written as DNA, the CDR3 is TGTGCCAGCAGCTTAGCGCTAACCGGGGGAGGCTACACCTTC. Amino acids: CASSLALTGGGYTF. The variable domain in full, with the rest retrieved from reference TRBV7-8 and TRBJ1-2, is GAGVSQSPRYKVAKRGQDVALRCDPISGHVSLFWYQQALGQGPEFLTYFQNEAQLDKSGLPSDRFFAERPEGSVSTLKIQRTQQEDSAVYLCASSLALTGGGYTFGSGTRLTVV.

The genes are TRBV4-1 and TRBJ2-7; a weak D match, TRBD2 (5 bases). V was trimmed by 0 bases and J by 3 bases, leaving 18 bases between them. The germline V gene has CDR1 MGHRA and CDR2 YSYEKL. CDR3 length: 17 residues. The CDR3 DNA is TGCGCCAGCAGCCAAGAAGGAGGACCAACCACCTACTACGAGCAGTACTTC. This translates into CASSQEGGPTTYYEQYF.

The chain links TRBV5-6 to TRBJ2-2; possibly TRBD1 for D (5 bases). The V end lost 2 bases, the J end lost 7 bases, and 12 bases lay between the germline ends. This CDR3 comprises 14 residues. CDR1 and CDR2 (germline): SGHDT, YYEEEE. CDR3 bases: TGTGCCAGCAGCTTTGCGAGACAGAGCGGGGAGCTGTTTTTT. Amino acid sequence: CASSFARQSGELFF.

This clone was seen once. The chain uses TRBV5-6 and TRBJ2-1; TRBD2 agrees at 8 bases. This CDR3 has 12 amino acids. With 1 base clipped from V and 12 bases from J, the junction kept 3 bases outside the gene matches. Germline-derived CDR1 and CDR2 are SGHDT and YYEEEE. CDR3 in DNA: TGTGCCAGCAGCTTGTTGGCGGGAGGGCAGTTCTTC. It specifies CASSLLAGGQFF.

This sequence joins TRBV7-8 and TRBJ1-1; tentative D call: TRBD1 (6 bases). Germline V gene lookup returns CDR1 SGHVS and CDR2 FQNEAQ. The V gene lost 5 bases and the J gene lost 5 bases, with 21 bases spanning the gap. The CDR3 extends over 16 amino acids. In DNA form, the CDR3 reads TGTGCCAGCAGCACCCACAGGAAGGGAGGGGGAACTGAAGCTTTCTTT. Translation gives CASSTHRKGGGTEAFF.

This rearrangement joins TRBV18 to TRBJ2-3; possible D gene TRBD1, 6 bases. Germline CDR1 is KGHSH and CDR2 is LQKENI. Deletions cut 2 bases from V and 0 bases from J, with 15 bases between. The CDR3 sequence is 17 residues long. The CDR3 region has the DNA TGTGCCAGCTCACCATCTCCGGGACAATTTAGCACAGATACGCAGTATTTT. Encoded protein: CASSPSPGQFSTDTQYF.

The CDR3 DNA is TGTGCCAGCAGTCGGGTTGCCCCTTACGAGCAGTACGTC. Its protein product is CASSRVAPYEQYV. V is TRBV28 and J is TRBJ2-7; D remains ambiguous. V was cut by 5 bases and J by 4 bases, with 12 bases left in between. Germline-derived CDR1 and CDR2 are MDHEN and SYDVKM. This CDR3 has 13 residues.

The chain links TRBV11-3 to TRBJ2-1, with 7 bases aligning to TRBD2. Germline lookup yields CDR1 SGHNT and CDR2 YENEEA. The CDR3 runs 16 residues. The J segment lost 3 bases and the V segment lost 1 base, leaving 6 bases of the junction unmatched. The CDR3 spells CASSLVPQRGYNEQFF. The CDR3 region has the DNA TGTGCCAGCAGCTTAGTCCCCCAGCGGGGCTACAATGAGCAGTTCTTC.

In its sample, this clone was seen a few times. The CDR3 reads CASSQRTGHYEQYV. The CDR3 DNA follows: TGCGCCAGCAGCCAGAGGACAGGTCACTACGAGCAGTACGTC. V and J are TRBV4-1 and TRBJ2-7, with TRBD1 matching 7 bases. This CDR3 has 14 amino acids. Germline lookup yields CDR1 MGHRA and CDR2 YSYEKL. J lost 3 bases, V lost 3 bases, and 5 bases had no gene match.